One sample yielded the 30 T cell receptor beta chains listed below, sequenced in a study of blood T cell repertoires in COVID-19. Some clones are missing from TCRdb's copy, which holds only in-frame ones; the method was immunoSEQ multiplex PCR. Here the sample spans about 130,000 clones, over 75% being singletons. What was sequenced was peripheral blood. The receptors were sampled from an elderly man with active or convalescent COVID-19.

V gene TRBV5-1 combines with J gene TRBJ2-7, with TRBD1 identical over 8 bases. This CDR3 spans 14 amino acids. V gave up 4 bases and J gave up 3 bases; unmatched junction bases: 6. Germline V CDR1 and CDR2: SGHRS, YFSETQ. CDR3 sequence reads: CASSDPGTGYEQYF. The CDR3 DNA reads TGCGCCAGCAGCGACCCAGGGACAGGCTACGAGCAGTACTTC. Looking up the rest from reference TRBV5-1 and TRBJ2-7 gives the full variable domain: KAGVTQTPRYLIKTRGQQVTLSCSPISGHRSVSWYQQTPGQGLQFLFEYFSETQRNKGNFPGRFSGRQFSNSRSEMNVSTLELGDSALYLCASSDPGTGYEQYFGPGTRLTVT.

This chain joins TRBV6-2 or TRBV6-3 and TRBJ2-5; 8 positions agree with TRBD1. Germline CDR1 is MNHEY and CDR2 is SVGEGT. The ends lost 6 bases at V and 1 base at J; junction bases unmatched: 4. The CDR3 loop spans 14 amino acids. The CDR3 here is CASSQTGAQETQYF. The DNA of the CDR3 is TGTGCCAGCAGCCAGACAGGGGCCCAAGAGACCCAGTACTTC.

CDR3 loop: CACEGDLGGEKLFF. As DNA, the CDR3 is TGTGCCTGTGAGGGGGACCTCGGAGGTGAAAAACTGTTTTTT. The V call is TRBV30, the J call TRBJ1-4; D is perhaps TRBD1 (6 bases). V shed 6 bases and J shed 7 bases, with 18 bases lying between them. The germline gives CDR1 GTSNPN, CDR2 SVGIG (reference sequence). The CDR3 is made up of 14 amino acids.

This chain links TRBV6-5 with TRBJ1-1; the D gene is possibly TRBD1 (5 bases). V was cut by 5 bases and J by 1 base, with 14 bases left in between. The CDR3 covers 15 residues. The germline gives CDR1 MNHEY, CDR2 SVGAGI. CDR3: CASSPGRRGNTEAFF. CDR3 coding DNA: TGTGCCAGCAGTCCCGGTAGGAGGGGGAACACTGAAGCTTTCTTT.

The V gene is TRBV9, the J gene TRBJ2-5; tentatively, D is TRBD1 (5 bases). The germline CDR1 and CDR2 sequences are SGDLS and YYNGEE. V dropped 4 bases and J dropped 2 bases, with 15 bases sitting between them. This CDR3 is 15 amino acids long. This CDR3 is CASSSDNQEQETQYF. DNA of the CDR3: TGTGCCAGCAGCTCGGACAATCAAGAACAAGAGACCCAGTACTTC.

The chain's CDR3 is CSASPTTGQGSIALLAQHF. CDR3 nucleotide sequence: TGCAGTGCTAGTCCGACAACGGGACAGGGCTCCATAGCCCTCTTGGCCCAGCATTTT. V gene TRBV20-1 combines with J gene TRBJ1-5; 9 nucleotides agree with TRBD1. V gave up 3 bases and J gave up 11 bases; unmatched junction bases: 26. The CDR3 spans 19 residues. From germline, CDR1 is DFQATT and CDR2 SNEGSKA (reference sequence).

CDR3 in DNA: TGTGCCAGCAGTCCGGGGACAGGGGGAGGGACTGAAGCTTTCTTT. It codes for CASSPGTGGGTEAFF. V usage is TRBV2 and J usage is TRBJ1-1, with TRBD1 matching 11 bases. J was trimmed by 5 bases and V by 5 bases; bases with no gene match: 7. This CDR3 is built from 15 residues. Germline-derived CDR1 and CDR2 are SNHLY and FYNNEI.

The rearrangement joins TRBV24-1 to TRBJ2-1; D is unresolved. This CDR3 is built from 15 residues. The germline V gene encodes CDR1 KGHDR and CDR2 SFDVKD. V was shortened by 5 bases and J by 5 bases, with 15 bases between the two germline ends. The DNA of the CDR3 is TGTGCCACCAGTGGTCCCTTGAGCTCTGACAATGAGCAGTTCTTC. This encodes CATSGPLSSDNEQFF.

The rearrangement joins TRBV7-6 to TRBJ2-7, with D possibly being TRBD2 (5 bases). Germline loops: CDR1 SGHVS, CDR2 FNYEAQ. This CDR3 has 12 residues. Trimming shortened V by 3 bases and J by 6 bases, and 9 bases separated the two germline ends. CDR3 DNA sequence: TGTGCCAGCAGCTTCTACGCGGGCGAGCAGTACTTC. Translated: CASSFYAGEQYF.

The gene calls are TRBV19 and TRBJ2-7; 8 bases are a match to TRBD1. CDR3 length: 13 residues. With 5 bases clipped from V and 6 bases from J, the junction kept 6 bases outside the gene matches. Germline loops: CDR1 LNHDA, CDR2 SQIVND (reference sequence). CDR3 nucleotides: TGTGCCAGTAGTGGAGACAGGGGTTCCGAGCAGTACTTC. It codes for CASSGDRGSEQYF.

This chain uses TRBV7-2 with TRBJ1-2; D is unresolved. Germline V gives CDR1 SGHTA, CDR2 FQGNSA. V lost 2 bases and J 5 bases, leaving 9 bases between the germline ends. There are 13 residues in the CDR3. The CDR3 DNA reads as TGTGCCAGCAGCTTAACCCCGGAGTATGGCTACACCTTC. Protein sequence: CASSLTPEYGYTF.

V gene TRBV4-1 combines with J gene TRBJ2-2; a possible D gene is TRBD1 (6 bases). The germline gives CDR1 MGHRA, CDR2 YSYEKL. Trimming took off 3 bases at V and 0 bases at J, with 11 bases between the two ends. The CDR3 length is 16 residues. CDR3 protein: CASSQQTGANTGELFF. DNA for the CDR3: TGCGCCAGCAGCCAGCAGACAGGCGCGAACACCGGGGAGCTGTTTTTT.

V and J are TRBV18 and TRBJ1-1, with 10 bases identical to TRBD1. The CDR3 has 14 residues. Germline CDR1 and CDR2: KGHSH and LQKENI. The J segment lost 3 bases and the V segment lost 4 bases, leaving 2 bases of the junction unmatched. The CDR3 DNA reads TGTGCCAGCTCACTCGGACAGGGGGACACTGAAGCTTTCTTT. Translated: CASSLGQGDTEAFF.

The genes are TRBV27 and TRBJ1-1; D uncertain. CDR1 is MNHEY, CDR2 SMNVEV, per germline (reference sequence). The CDR3 length is 13 residues. The V end lost 2 bases, the J end lost 4 bases, and 8 bases lay between the germline ends. The chain's CDR3 is CASSLGRFTEAFF. DNA for the CDR3: TGTGCCAGCAGTTTAGGGAGGTTCACTGAAGCTTTCTTT.

The chain is built from TRBV24-1 and TRBJ2-1; 7 bases fit TRBD2. The V gene's germline CDR1 is KGHDR and CDR2 SFDVKD. This CDR3 has 16 amino acids. V trimming: 1 base; J trimming: 7 bases; junction bases outside the gene matches: 9. In DNA form, the CDR3 reads TGTGCCACCAGTGATTTATCGGGGGGATTTAAAAATGAGCAGTTCTTC. Its translation is CATSDLSGGFKNEQFF.

The chain joins TRBV4-1 to TRBJ2-1; TRBD1 matches 8 bases. CDR3 size: 15 residues. CDR1 is MGHRA, CDR2 YSYEKL, per germline. The V segment lost 7 bases and the J segment 0 bases; nucleotides outside the gene matches: 5. In DNA, the CDR3 is TGCGCCAGCAAACGGACAGGGAGCTCCTACAATGAGCAGTTCTTC. Translation gives CASKRTGSSYNEQFF.

This chain uses TRBV6-1 with TRBJ2-5; 12 bases are shared with TRBD2. V was clipped by 3 bases and J by 5 bases; unmatched bases: 7. Germline V CDR1 and CDR2: MNHNS, SASEGT. The CDR3 covers 16 residues. In DNA form, the CDR3 reads TGTGCCAGCAGTGATTCTAGCGGGGGGGCATGGGAGACCCAGTACTTC. Translated, it gives CASSDSSGGAWETQYF.

This rearrangement joins TRBV2 to TRBJ2-7; TRBD2 matches 13 bases. The length of the CDR3 is 16 residues. The junction had 4 bases not matched to a gene; V was cut back by 2 bases and J by 3 bases. Germline loops: CDR1 SNHLY, CDR2 FYNNEI. The CDR3 here is CASSETGLAGFYEQYF. The CDR3 nucleotides are TGTGCCAGCAGTGAAACGGGACTAGCGGGATTCTACGAGCAGTACTTC. Filled out from reference TRBV2 and TRBJ2-7, the complete variable domain reads EPEVTQTPSHQVTQMGQEVILRCVPISNHLYFYWYRQILGQKVEFLVSFYNNEISEKSEIFDDQFSVERPDGSNFTLKIRSTKLEDSAMYFCASSETGLAGFYEQYFGPGTRLTVT.

The chain joins TRBV28 to TRBJ2-1, with D hard to call. V lost 3 bases to trimming and J lost 9 bases, with 6 bases between them. There are 11 residues in the CDR3. Germline V gene lookup returns CDR1 MDHEN and CDR2 SYDVKM. The chain's CDR3 is CASSFRAEQFF. CDR3 DNA sequence: TGTGCCAGCAGTTTCCGCGCTGAGCAGTTCTTC.

V and J are TRBV11-2 and TRBJ1-4; TRBD1 matches at 9 bases. The CDR3 has 15 amino acids. Trimming took 5 bases from V and 8 from J; bases not matched to a gene: 9. Germline lookup yields CDR1 SGHAT and CDR2 FQNNGV. This CDR3 is CASSEDRGMGEKLFF. As DNA, the CDR3 is TGTGCCAGCAGCGAAGACAGGGGGATGGGGGAAAAACTGTTTTTT.

Of note for this clone: A junction end diverges from the germline sequence, so it may reflect a read error. The V and J genes are TRBV4-3 and TRBJ2-7, with 10 bases lining up with TRBD1. There are 15 residues in the CDR3. Germline CDR1 and CDR2: LGHNA and YSLEER. The CDR3 protein is CASSQTGGASHEQYF. DNA for the CDR3: TGCGCCAGCAGCCAGACAGGGGGCGCCTCCCACGAGCAGTACTTC.

This chain joins TRBV11-1 and TRBJ2-5, with 10 bases aligning to TRBD1. Germline V gene sequence: CDR1 SGHAT, CDR2 FQDESV (reference sequence). The CDR3 is made up of 15 amino acids. V shed 3 bases, J shed 4 bases, and the junction held 5 bases outside the gene matches. The CDR3, as DNA: TGTGCCAGCAGCTTTGGGACAGGGGTAGGAGAGACCCAGTACTTC. Its translation is CASSFGTGVGETQYF. The whole variable domain, filled in from reference TRBV11-1 and TRBJ2-5, reads EAEVAQSPRYKITEKSQAVAFWCDPISGHATLYWYRQILGQGPELLVQFQDESVVDDSQLPKDRFSAERLKGVDSTLKIQPAELGDSAMYLCASSFGTGVGETQYFGPGTRLLVL.

The rearrangement joins TRBV6-5 to TRBJ1-6, with 10 bases aligning to TRBD1. Germline trimming cut 2 bases from V and 8 bases from J; bases unmatched to any gene: 3. There are 15 residues in the CDR3. Germline V gene lookup returns CDR1 MNHEY and CDR2 SVGAGI. This CDR3 reads CASSYRDRGYSPLHF. CDR3 coding DNA: TGTGCCAGCAGTTACCGGGACAGGGGTTATTCACCCCTCCACTTT.

V gene TRBV7-9 combines with J gene TRBJ1-1; 8 bases are shared with TRBD1. CDR3 length: 14 amino acids. V lost 5 bases to trimming and J lost 4 bases; unmatched junction nucleotides: 6. From germline, CDR1 is SEHNR and CDR2 FQNEAQ (reference sequence). The CDR3 sequence is CASSQSTGGTEAFF. CDR3 DNA: TGTGCCAGCAGCCAAAGTACAGGGGGCACTGAAGCTTTCTTT.

This sequence joins TRBV7-8 and TRBJ1-1; 8 bases are a match to TRBD1. This CDR3 comprises 15 residues. The V gene end was trimmed by 1 base and the J gene end by 1 base; junction bases not matched to a gene: 2. Per germline, CDR1 SGHVS and CDR2 FQNEAQ. This CDR3 is CASSLVGTGNTEAFF. The CDR3 DNA sequence: TGTGCCAGCAGCTTAGTAGGGACAGGGAACACTGAAGCTTTCTTT.

The chain combines TRBV30 with TRBJ1-3, with 9 bases identical to TRBD1. V lost 4 bases to trimming and J lost 2 bases; unmatched junction nucleotides: 6. The CDR3 loop spans 15 amino acids. CDR1 and CDR2 from the germline V gene are GTSNPN and SVGIG (reference sequence). The DNA for the CDR3 is TGTGCCTGGACCAGCTGGGACAGGGCTGGAAACACCATATATTTT. It specifies CAWTSWDRAGNTIYF.

In nucleotides, the CDR3 is TGTGCCAGCAGCAAAGGGTTAAGGGGGTGGGCTAATGAAAAACTGTTTTTT. This sequence encodes CASSKGLRGWANEKLFF. V and J are TRBV21-1 and TRBJ1-4; TRBD1 was called by the table and not checked on the DNA. TRBV21-1 is a documented pseudogene. The CDR3 spans 17 residues.

The rearrangement uses TRBV19 and TRBJ2-2; 11 bases map to TRBD2. The J segment lost 6 bases and the V segment lost 3 bases, leaving 3 bases of the junction unmatched. Per germline, CDR1 LNHDA and CDR2 SQIVND (reference sequence). The CDR3 length is 15 residues. In DNA form, the CDR3 reads TGTGCCAGTAGTATTAGCGGGAGGGACGCCGGGGAGCTGTTTTTT. Its translation is CASSISGRDAGELFF.

The genes are TRBV5-1 and TRBJ2-3; TRBD2 aligns across 8 bases. The CDR3 spans 14 residues. Unmatched junction bases numbered 4, after V lost 3 bases and J lost 4 bases. Germline loops: CDR1 SGHRS, CDR2 YFSETQ. CDR3 in amino acids: CASSWTSRADTQYF. The CDR3 nucleotides read TGCGCCAGCAGCTGGACTAGCCGGGCAGATACGCAGTATTTT.

The chain carries TRBV7-9 and TRBJ2-3; no definite D call. V lost 4 bases, J lost 0 bases, and 11 bases lay in between. From germline, CDR1 is SEHNR and CDR2 FQNEAQ (reference sequence). The CDR3 extends over 15 amino acids. CDR3 loop: CASSWARFSTDTQYF. In nucleotides, the CDR3 is TGTGCCAGCAGCTGGGCGAGATTTAGCACAGATACGCAGTATTTT. The whole variable domain, remainder taken from reference TRBV7-9 and TRBJ2-3, is DTGVSQNPRHKITKRGQNVTFRCDPISEHNRLYWYRQTLGQGPEFLTYFQNEAQLEKSRLLSDRFSAERPKGSFSTLEIQRTEQGDSAMYLCASSWARFSTDTQYFGPGTRLTVL.